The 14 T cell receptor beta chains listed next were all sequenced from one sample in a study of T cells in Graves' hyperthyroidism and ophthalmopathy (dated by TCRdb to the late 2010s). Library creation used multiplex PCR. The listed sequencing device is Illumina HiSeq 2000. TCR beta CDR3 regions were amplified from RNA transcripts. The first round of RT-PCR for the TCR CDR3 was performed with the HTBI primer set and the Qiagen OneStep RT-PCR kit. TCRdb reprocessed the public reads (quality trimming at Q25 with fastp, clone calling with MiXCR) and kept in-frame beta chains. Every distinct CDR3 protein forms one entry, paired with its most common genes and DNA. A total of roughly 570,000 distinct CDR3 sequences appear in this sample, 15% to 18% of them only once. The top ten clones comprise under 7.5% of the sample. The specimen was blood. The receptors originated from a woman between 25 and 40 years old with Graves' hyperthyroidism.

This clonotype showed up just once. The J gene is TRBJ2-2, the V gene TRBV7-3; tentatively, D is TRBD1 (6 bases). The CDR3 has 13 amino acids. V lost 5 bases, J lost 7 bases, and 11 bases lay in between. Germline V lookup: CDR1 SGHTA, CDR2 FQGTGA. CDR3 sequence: CASSPTGYGELFF. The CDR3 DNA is TGTGCCAGCAGCCCTACAGGGTACGGGGAGCTGTTTTTT. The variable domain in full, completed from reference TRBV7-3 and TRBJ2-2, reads GAGVSQTPSNKVTEKGKYVELRCDPISGHTALYWYRQSLGQGPEFLIYFQGTGAADDSGLPNDRFFAVRPEGSVSTLKIQRTERGDSAVYLCASSPTGYGELFFGEGSRLTVL.

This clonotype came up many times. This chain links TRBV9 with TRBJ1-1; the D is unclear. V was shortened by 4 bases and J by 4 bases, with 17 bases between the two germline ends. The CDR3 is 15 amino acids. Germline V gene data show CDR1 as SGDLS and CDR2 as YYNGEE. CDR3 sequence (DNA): TGTGCCAGCAGCTCAAGGGAAGGAGGAGGCACTGAAGCTTTCTTT. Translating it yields CASSSREGGGTEAFF.

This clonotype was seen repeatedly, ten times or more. For the CDR3, the DNA is TGCAGTGCTAGAGATGGGCGTGGTAGGGAGCAGTACTTC. Its translation is CSARDGRGREQYF. The chain uses TRBV20-1 and TRBJ2-7; D gene ambiguous. This CDR3 region has 13 residues. Between the trimmed V and J ends, which lost 0 bases and 7 bases, there was a span of 13 bases. Per the germline V gene, CDR1 is DFQATT and CDR2 is SNEGSKA (reference sequence).

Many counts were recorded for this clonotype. CDR3 loop: CASRNGDRNIQYF. Written as DNA, the CDR3 is TGTGCCAGCAGAAATGGTGACAGAAACATTCAGTACTTC. This chain joins TRBV28 and TRBJ2-4; D might be TRBD1 (5 bases). Per the germline V gene, CDR1 is MDHEN and CDR2 is SYDVKM. V was clipped by 6 bases and J by 6 bases, with 12 bases between them. The CDR3 loop spans 13 amino acids.

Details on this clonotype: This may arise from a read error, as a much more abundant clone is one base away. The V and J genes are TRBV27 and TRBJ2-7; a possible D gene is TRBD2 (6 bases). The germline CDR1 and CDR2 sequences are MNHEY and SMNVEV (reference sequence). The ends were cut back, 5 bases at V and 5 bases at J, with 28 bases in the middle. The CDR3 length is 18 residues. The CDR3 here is CASSPQSGRTAGGNEQYF. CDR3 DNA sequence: TGTGCCAGCAGTCCGCAATCAGGACGTACAGCTGGAGGGAACGAGCAGTACTTC.

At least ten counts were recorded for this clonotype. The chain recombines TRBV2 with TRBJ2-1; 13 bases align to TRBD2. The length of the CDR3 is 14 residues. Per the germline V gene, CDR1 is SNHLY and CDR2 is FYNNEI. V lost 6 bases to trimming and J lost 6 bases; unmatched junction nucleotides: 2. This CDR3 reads CASRGLAGVNEQFF. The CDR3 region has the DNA TGTGCCAGCAGAGGACTAGCGGGAGTCAATGAGCAGTTCTTC.

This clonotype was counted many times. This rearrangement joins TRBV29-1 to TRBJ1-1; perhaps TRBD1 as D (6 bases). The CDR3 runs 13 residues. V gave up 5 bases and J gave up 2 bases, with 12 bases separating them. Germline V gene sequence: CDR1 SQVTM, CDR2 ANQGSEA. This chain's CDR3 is CSVWGALNTEAFF. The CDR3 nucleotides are TGCAGCGTTTGGGGGGCGCTTAACACTGAAGCTTTCTTT.

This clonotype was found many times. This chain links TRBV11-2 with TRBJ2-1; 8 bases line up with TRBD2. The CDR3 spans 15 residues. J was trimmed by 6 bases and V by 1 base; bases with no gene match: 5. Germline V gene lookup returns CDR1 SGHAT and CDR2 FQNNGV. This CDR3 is CASSLGGRSGNEQFF. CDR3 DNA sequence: TGTGCCAGCAGCTTAGGCGGGAGGAGTGGCAATGAGCAGTTCTTC.

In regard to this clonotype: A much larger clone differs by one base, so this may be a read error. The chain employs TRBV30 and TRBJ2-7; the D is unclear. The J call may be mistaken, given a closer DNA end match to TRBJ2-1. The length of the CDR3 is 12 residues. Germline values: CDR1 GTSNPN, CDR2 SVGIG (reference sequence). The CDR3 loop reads CAWSPGYSEQFF. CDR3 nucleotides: TGTGCCTGGAGTCCGGGTTATAGCGAGCAGTTCTTC.

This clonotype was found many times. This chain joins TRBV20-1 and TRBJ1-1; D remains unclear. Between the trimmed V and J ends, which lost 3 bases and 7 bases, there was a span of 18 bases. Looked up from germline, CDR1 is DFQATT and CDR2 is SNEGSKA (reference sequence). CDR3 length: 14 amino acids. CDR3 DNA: TGCAGTGCTAGCCCCTACAGTGGGTTGGTTGAAGCTTTCTTT. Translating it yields CSASPYSGLVEAFF.

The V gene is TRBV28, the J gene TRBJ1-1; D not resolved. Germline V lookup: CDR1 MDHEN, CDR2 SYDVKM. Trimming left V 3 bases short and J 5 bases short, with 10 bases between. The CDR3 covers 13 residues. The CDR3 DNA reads TGTGCCAGCAGTTTTAGCGGGGAGACTGAAGCTTTCTTT. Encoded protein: CASSFSGETEAFF.

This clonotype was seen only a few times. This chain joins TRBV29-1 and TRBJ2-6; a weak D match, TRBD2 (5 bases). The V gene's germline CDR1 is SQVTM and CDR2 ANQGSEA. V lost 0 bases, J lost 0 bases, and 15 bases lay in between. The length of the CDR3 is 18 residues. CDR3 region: CSVEEWSGKGSGANVLTF. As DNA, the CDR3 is TGCAGCGTTGAAGAATGGAGCGGAAAGGGCTCTGGGGCCAACGTCCTGACTTTC.

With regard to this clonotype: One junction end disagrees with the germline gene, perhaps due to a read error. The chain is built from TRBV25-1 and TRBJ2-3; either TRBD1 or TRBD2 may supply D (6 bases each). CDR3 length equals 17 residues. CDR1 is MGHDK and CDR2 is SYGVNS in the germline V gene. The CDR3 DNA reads TGTGCCAGCGACAAAGGCCAGGGCGGGACGTCGACAGGTACGCAGTATTTT. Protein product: CASDKGQGGTSTGTQYF.

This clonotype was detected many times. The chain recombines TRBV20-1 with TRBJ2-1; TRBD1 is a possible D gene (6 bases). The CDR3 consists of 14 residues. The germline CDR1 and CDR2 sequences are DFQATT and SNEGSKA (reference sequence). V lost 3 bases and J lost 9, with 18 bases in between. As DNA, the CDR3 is TGCAGTGCTAGTTTAAGTCTTGGGGGCGGTGAGCAGTTCTTC. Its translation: CSASLSLGGGEQFF.